This T cell receptor beta chain was documented in a study of T cells after yellow fever vaccination (dated by TCRdb to about 2019). Some background on the complete study: The SMART-Seq v4 Ultra Low Input RNA kit was used to prepare libraries from fractions with low cell numbers. Bulk TCR alpha and beta repertoires were sequenced longitudinally to track T-cell clones before and after primary and booster YFV17D yellow fever vaccination. Two healthy male donors, one aged 18 to 30 and one aged 30 to 40 years, made up the cohort. Blood was drawn at multiple timepoints before and after primary and secondary immunization, with bulk PBMC replicates and cell subsets isolated. The investigation overall reported the following: After the booster, most clones that had expanded after primary vaccination were detected again (around 96% of CD4 and more than 85% of CD8), suggesting broad maintenance of memory. Computational filtering was required because FACS-sorted repertoires could contain abundant contaminating clonotypes from the bulk population. A small share of clonotypes was detected in both CD4 and CD8 compartments, with the overlap likely arising from convergent recombination. The study included only two donors, which limits how far the findings can be generalized. Compared with the primary T-cell response, the secondary T-cell response was faster but weaker, reaching its peak on day 5 rather than on day 15.

The sample's treatment or condition label, decoded: live attenuated yellow fever vaccine strain. At each blood-draw timepoint, two biological replicates of bulk PBMCs were obtained. PBMCs were isolated from peripheral blood using a standard Ficoll-Paque protocol. TriZol was used to extract RNA from bulk PBMCs, CD4 and CD8 fractions, and dextramer-positive and dextramer-negative fractions. The CDR3, from cysteine to phenylalanine, totals 16 residues. Only the CDR3 DNA is retained, 48 bases long and in frame from the first base. The germline V gene gives CDR1 as MGHRA and CDR2 as YSYEKL. V lost 0 bases and J lost 4 bases, and the count of bases not matched to a germline gene is 5. This clonotype was detected many times. Its antigen remains undetermined. It has no much larger one-base neighbor in the sample; base qualities were not kept. The reads were generated on an Illumina NovaSeq 6000. Synthesis of TCR cDNA relied on 5'RACE template switching, a step that introduced a universal primer site along with unique molecular identifiers. cDNA synthesis was primed from both the TCR alpha and TCR beta constant segments. Two PCR steps were used to amplify libraries, with sample barcodes and sequencing adapters being added in the second step. Sequencing of libraries was performed on Illumina HiSeq 2500 (2x100 bp) or NovaSeq (2x150 bp). The original pipeline was this. Reads were demultiplexed and collapsed into UMI consensus sequences with MIGEC, and V(D)J alignment was performed with MiXCR. Vaccine-responding clonotypes were defined with edgeR using replicate PBMC samples, requiring FDR below 0.01 and a log2 fold change above 5 up to day 15. Each bulk clonotype received a CD4 or CD8 identity based on whether the sequenced CD4 or CD8 repertoire contained that clonotype at higher abundance. The public sequencing data were trimmed at Q25 with fastp and processed into clonotypes with MiXCR by TCRdb, which kept only in-frame beta chains. For every CDR3 protein sequence, its rows merge into one entry that carries the most common genes and DNA. V and J calls and clone size were set by TCRdb, not the authors. The sample table contains about 310,000 distinct CDR3 sequences; only one count was recorded for around 3.6% of them. The leading ten clones occupy roughly a quarter of the sample.

The sequenced sample was PBMCs, obtained on the day of the yellow fever booster vaccination. This sequence was found in a man aged 18-30 years who received the YFV17D yellow fever vaccine. Recombination joined TRBV4-1 with TRBJ2-1, with TRBD2 identical over 8 junction bases. The DNA sequence is given as TGCGCCAGCAGCCAAGATCATCGGGGGGGGTACAATGAGCAGTTCTTC. Its protein is CASSQDHRGGYNEQFF.